Below are 29 T cell receptor beta chains sequenced from a single sample in a study of regulatory T cells in long-lasting Graves disease. Both iRepertoire HTBI primers and Arm-PCR of CDR3 regions were used to build the TCR beta libraries. MiXCR, applied by TCRdb to the multiplex PCR reads, yields one record per CDR3 protein. Of 620,000 or so distinct CDR3 sequences listed, approximately 15% are singletons. Time point in this sample: newly diagnosed GD, antithyroid drugs for less than 3 months. RNA from PBMCs was the source of the TCR library. These records were also assigned to another study, of T cells in Graves' hyperthyroidism and ophthalmopathy.

Sequenced here: peripheral blood mononuclear cells (PBMCs), sampled at new diagnosis, from a patient treated with antithyroid drugs. The receptors were sampled from a woman aged 25 to 45 with Graves disease.

This clonotype came up a few times. The rearrangement joins TRBV19 to TRBJ2-1; TRBD2 aligns across 7 bases. V lost 6 bases, J lost 4 bases, and 15 bases stayed unmatched. Looked up from germline, CDR1 is LNHDA and CDR2 is SQIVND (reference sequence). This CDR3 region has 17 residues. The CDR3 coding sequence is TGTGCCAGTAGCGCCCAAACTCGGGCTAGCGGATACAATGAGCAGTTCTTC. It is translated as CASSAQTRASGYNEQFF.

The table lists this clonotype with many counts. In DNA, the CDR3 is TGTGCCAGCAGCTTAGATTTTGGAGGGTATAGCAATCAGCCCCAGCATTTT. Protein sequence: CASSLDFGGYSNQPQHF. V and J are TRBV7-2 and TRBJ1-5; D ambiguous. This CDR3 is 17 amino acids long. In germline, CDR1 is SGHTA, CDR2 FQGNSA. V was clipped by 1 base and J by 0 bases, with 13 bases between them.

This chain's CDR3 is CSADPGGTDTQYF. The CDR3 coding sequence is TGCAGTGCCGATCCAGGGGGAACAGATACGCAGTATTTT. This chain uses TRBV20-1 with TRBJ2-3; 7 nucleotides agree with TRBD1. The CDR3 has 13 residues. V shed 6 bases, J shed 3 bases, and the junction held 6 bases outside the gene matches. CDR1 is DFQATT and CDR2 is SNEGSKA in the germline V gene (reference sequence).

The chain has TRBV30 and TRBJ1-5; D uncertain. The germline CDR1 and CDR2 sequences are GTSNPN and SVGIG (reference sequence). Trimming stripped 0 bases from V and 9 bases from J, with 18 bases between. This CDR3 has 15 amino acids. This CDR3 is CAWSVPREGDRPQHF. DNA for the CDR3: TGTGCCTGGAGTGTACCTAGGGAGGGAGACCGGCCCCAGCATTTT.

This clonotype was counted many times. The V and J genes are TRBV6-1 and TRBJ1-3; D ambiguous. Germline V lookup: CDR1 MNHNS, CDR2 SASEGT. This CDR3 has 17 amino acids. The V end lost 6 bases, the J end lost 0 bases, and 18 bases lay between the germline ends. The CDR3 sequence: CASRPSIGLNSGNTIYF. DNA of the CDR3: TGTGCCAGCAGACCCAGTATCGGGCTAAACTCTGGAAACACCATATATTTT.

The chain carries TRBV6-5 and TRBJ2-6; D remains ambiguous. Germline V CDR1 and CDR2: MNHEY, SVGAGI. The CDR3 contains 16 residues. Between the trimmed V and J ends, which lost 0 bases and 3 bases, there was a span of 9 bases. In DNA form, the CDR3 reads TGTGCCAGCAGTTACTCGAAGGGTTTTGGGGCCAACGTCCTGACTTTC. Translation gives CASSYSKGFGANVLTF.

In its sample, this clonotype was seen many times. This chain joins TRBV28 and TRBJ1-1; 9 bases agree with TRBD1. The CDR3 runs to 15 residues. The germline V gene has CDR1 MDHEN and CDR2 SYDVKM. Trimming took 6 bases from V and 4 from J; bases not matched to a gene: 9. DNA of the CDR3: TGTGCCAGCAGGCCGATGACAGGGGGTGGCACTGAAGCTTTCTTT. Its translation is CASRPMTGGGTEAFF.

This clonotype was found many times. The gene calls are TRBV7-9 and TRBJ1-1; D is uncertain. CDR3 size: 14 residues. V dropped 9 bases and J dropped 6 bases, with 20 bases sitting between them. Per germline, CDR1 SEHNR and CDR2 FQNEAQ (reference sequence). This CDR3 is CASNPQVNVAEAFF. The DNA for the CDR3 is TGTGCCAGTAACCCCCAGGTGAACGTCGCTGAAGCTTTCTTT.

This chain joins TRBV11-1 and TRBJ2-7; possible D gene TRBD1, 6 bases. This CDR3 contains 15 residues. In germline, CDR1 is SGHAT, CDR2 FQDESV (reference sequence). Deletions cut 5 bases from V and 4 bases from J, with 18 bases between. CDR3 coding DNA: TGTGCCAGCAGCCAAGATGGGCAGGGGTTTTACGAGCAGTACTTC. Translated, it gives CASSQDGQGFYEQYF.

This clonotype was recorded a few times. CDR3 sequence reads: CASSFDGTRQETQYF. The CDR3 DNA is TGTGCCAGCAGTTTCGACGGGACGCGACAAGAGACCCAGTACTTC. The genes are TRBV6-2 or TRBV6-3 and TRBJ2-5, with D perhaps assigned TRBD1 or TRBD2 (5 bases each). V lost 4 bases, J lost 2 bases, and 14 bases lay in between. CDR3 length equals 15 residues. The germline V gene encodes CDR1 MNHEY and CDR2 SVGEGT.

CDR3: CASRSKTSGANVLTF. The CDR3 region has the DNA TGTGCCAGCAGGTCCAAAACCTCTGGGGCCAACGTCCTGACTTTC. The V gene is TRBV6-1, the J gene TRBJ2-6; D remains unclear. The CDR3 length is 15 residues. The V gene's germline CDR1 is MNHNS and CDR2 SASEGT. The V end lost 6 bases, the J end lost 0 bases, and 9 bases lay between the germline ends.

This clonotype showed up many times. The CDR3 sequence is CSAGEATRRGTDTQYF. The DNA for the CDR3 is TGCAGTGCTGGGGAAGCGACTAGACGTGGCACAGATACGCAGTATTTT. The chain uses TRBV20-1 and TRBJ2-3; D is perhaps TRBD2 (6 bases). The CDR3 has 16 amino acids. Germline CDR1 and CDR2: DFQATT and SNEGSKA (reference sequence). Deletions cut 5 bases from V and 1 base from J, with 19 bases between.

The rearrangement links TRBV30 to TRBJ1-1; D call uncertain. The CDR3 loop spans 11 amino acids. Germline V gene sequence: CDR1 GTSNPN, CDR2 SVGIG (reference sequence). The V end lost 2 bases, the J end lost 6 bases, and 7 bases lay between the germline ends. The CDR3 spells CAWSPLAEAFF. Here the CDR3 DNA reads TGTGCCTGGAGTCCCTTAGCTGAAGCTTTCTTT.

This clonotype appeared many times. The chain's CDR3 is CASRLGVTIYNEQFF. CDR3 coding DNA: TGTGCCAGCAGGTTGGGGGTGACGATATACAATGAGCAGTTCTTC. The V call is TRBV2, the J call TRBJ2-1; D may be TRBD1 or TRBD2 (5 bases each). The CDR3 contains 15 residues. Germline values: CDR1 SNHLY, CDR2 FYNNEI. Trimming pared 6 bases from V and 4 bases from J, leaving 16 bases between.

The rearrangement uses TRBV6-9 and TRBJ1-5, with D uncertain. This CDR3 comprises 12 residues. Germline V gene lookup returns CDR1 MNHGY and CDR2 SVAAGI. The V end lost 3 bases, the J end lost 6 bases, and 6 bases lay between the germline ends. CDR3 coding DNA: TGTGCCAGCAGTTACGGGTCTCAGCCCCAGCATTTT. It encodes CASSYGSQPQHF.

This sequence joins TRBV6-1 and TRBJ2-4; 9 bases map to TRBD1. V lost 5 bases and J lost 6; bases outside the gene matches: 5. The length of the CDR3 is 14 residues. CDR1 and CDR2 (germline): MNHNS, SASEGT. In DNA form, the CDR3 reads TGTGCCAGCAGTAACAGGGGGCACGGAAACATTCAGTACTTC. This translates into CASSNRGHGNIQYF.

This clonotype was recorded many times. In DNA form, the CDR3 reads TGTGCCAGCAGTGAAAACGGTCGGGAGACCCAGTACTTC. This sequence encodes CASSENGRETQYF. The rearrangement links TRBV2 to TRBJ2-1; D gene uncertain. The better agreement between TRBJ2-5 and the DNA end casts doubt on the J call. CDR1 and CDR2 (germline): SNHLY, FYNNEI. The CDR3 is made up of 13 amino acids.

This clonotype was detected ten times or more. This CDR3 reads CASSTRLAGESSYEQYF. The CDR3 nucleotides are TGTGCCAGCAGTACAAGACTAGCGGGGGAAAGCTCCTACGAGCAGTACTTC. This chain joins TRBV28 and TRBJ2-7; 12 nucleotides agree with TRBD2. Per germline, CDR1 MDHEN and CDR2 SYDVKM. After removal of 5 bases from V and 0 bases from J, the junction contained 8 bases not matched to a gene. CDR3 size: 17 residues. The full variable domain, in which reference TRBV28 and TRBJ2-7 provide the parts outside the CDR3, is DVKVTQSSRYLVKRTGEKVFLECVQDMDHENMFWYRQDPGLGLRLIYFSYDVKMKEKGDIPEGYSVSREKKERFSLILESASTNQTSMYLCASSTRLAGESSYEQYFGPGTRLTVT.

In this sample, this clonotype turned up many times. It may be a read error: a sequence one base away is much more abundant. The chain couples TRBV2 to TRBJ1-2; D unresolved. The V and J ends lost 8 bases and 1 base respectively, with 5 bases between them. Germline CDR1 and CDR2: SNHLY and FYNNEI. The CDR3 has 11 residues. The CDR3 here is CASVINYGYTF. The CDR3 coding sequence is TGTGCCAGCGTCATTAACTATGGCTACACCTTC.

J is TRBJ2-7 and V is TRBV9, with D perhaps assigned TRBD1 or TRBD2 (7 bases each). V dropped 3 bases and J dropped 0 bases, with 22 bases sitting between them. This CDR3 comprises 18 residues. From germline, CDR1 is SGDLS and CDR2 YYNGEE. DNA of the CDR3: TGTGCCAGCAGCGCGGGACAGCTGGGACTATCCTCCTCCTACGAGCAGTACTTC. Its protein is CASSAGQLGLSSSYEQYF.

As regards this clonotype: Being one base from a much bigger clone, this may be a read error. Likely a read error: the CDR3 ends without its conserved phenylalanine or tryptophan. The J gene is TRBJ1-2, the V gene TRBV24-1; D ambiguous. CDR3 size: 14 residues. Germline loops: CDR1 KGHDR, CDR2 SFDVKD. V was cut by 2 bases and J by 6 bases, with 12 bases left in between. In nucleotides, the CDR3 is TGTGCCACCAGTGATTCGGGCGGGCCTCATGGCTACACCCTC. It specifies CATSDSGGPHGYTL.

The chain recombines TRBV7-9 with TRBJ2-5, with 11 bases fitting TRBD2. The trim removed 5 bases at V and 2 bases at J, leaving 7 bases unmatched. This CDR3 has 16 residues. Looked up from germline, CDR1 is SEHNR and CDR2 is FQNEAQ (reference sequence). CDR3 loop: CASSKSASGRQETQYF. The CDR3 DNA follows: TGTGCCAGCAGCAAGTCGGCTAGCGGGAGGCAAGAGACCCAGTACTTC.

V is TRBV20-1 and J is TRBJ2-7, with 8 bases aligning to TRBD2. The V and J ends lost 4 bases and 4 bases, in that order; junction bases with no gene match: 12. The germline gives CDR1 DFQATT, CDR2 SNEGSKA (reference sequence). CDR3 size: 15 residues. The CDR3 loop reads CSATSSSGFGYEQYF. The CDR3 DNA sequence: TGCAGTGCTACCTCGTCTAGCGGGTTCGGGTACGAGCAGTACTTC.

This clonotype has just a few counts. The chain uses TRBV18 and TRBJ2-7; D is undetermined. The germline V gene encodes CDR1 KGHSH and CDR2 LQKENI. This CDR3 is built from 15 residues. V was trimmed by 0 bases and J by 3 bases, leaving 12 bases between them. The DNA of the CDR3 is TGTGCCAGCTCACCACCGTCCTACGAAGTCTACGAGCAGTACTTC. This translates into CASSPPSYEVYEQYF.

This clonotype was seen a handful of times. The rearrangement joins TRBV5-1 to TRBJ2-5; 11 bases are shared with TRBD2. In germline, CDR1 is SGHRS, CDR2 YFSETQ. J was trimmed by 2 bases and V by 7 bases; bases with no gene match: 7. This CDR3 has 15 residues. CDR3 sequence reads: CASSGTSGRQETQYF. The CDR3, as DNA: TGCGCCAGCTCCGGGACTAGCGGACGACAAGAGACCCAGTACTTC.

This clonotype was detected a few times. CDR3 sequence reads: CASSLVEGSGVRNEQFF. The DNA for the CDR3 is TGTGCCAGCAGTTTGGTAGAAGGGTCTGGCGTGAGGAATGAGCAGTTCTTC. The genes are TRBV28 and TRBJ2-1; D is ambiguous. The V end lost 3 bases, the J end lost 7 bases, and 22 bases lay between the germline ends. CDR3 length: 17 residues. CDR1 is MDHEN and CDR2 is SYDVKM in the germline V gene.

At least ten counts were recorded for this clonotype. The rearrangement joins TRBV5-1 to TRBJ2-7; 7 nucleotides align to TRBD1. With V trimmed by 3 bases and J by 2 bases, 2 bases remained unmatched. This CDR3 has 13 residues. The germline gives CDR1 SGHRS, CDR2 YFSETQ. The CDR3 here is CASSYGQAYEQYF. The CDR3 DNA reads TGCGCCAGCAGCTACGGACAGGCCTACGAGCAGTACTTC.

The rearrangement joins TRBV10-1 to TRBJ2-7; D is uncertain. Trimming shortened V by 3 bases and J by 4 bases, and 7 bases separated the two germline ends. Germline V gene lookup returns CDR1 WNHNN and CDR2 SYGVQD (reference sequence). CDR3 size: 12 residues. For the CDR3, the DNA is TGCGCCAGCAGTGAATCGGAGTACGAGCAGTACTTC. This encodes CASSESEYEQYF.

This chain links TRBV20-1 with TRBJ2-5; maybe TRBD2 (6 bases). Germline V gene lookup returns CDR1 DFQATT and CDR2 SNEGSKA (reference sequence). The CDR3 extends over 12 amino acids. V was shortened by 5 bases and J by 3 bases, with 10 bases between the two germline ends. The CDR3 spells CSAETRKETQYF. Here the CDR3 DNA reads TGCAGTGCTGAGACTAGAAAAGAGACCCAGTACTTC.